The 10 T cell receptor beta chains below were found in one sample sequenced in a study of T-cell reconstitution after alpha-beta-depleted transplantation in children. Unique molecular identifiers were incorporated during preparation of the TCRbeta library. TCRdb passed the PCR reads through MiXCR, listing each CDR3 protein once. The table includes some 460,000 distinct CDR3 sequences, 15% to 20% detected once. The source material was PBMCs, mostly from graft donor cells, sampled 360 days after TCRalphabeta/CD19-depleted stem cell transplant. The origin of the receptors is a boy under two years old who had a stem cell transplant for Wiskott-Aldrich syndrome, so the T cells may come from the graft donor.

The chain uses TRBV15 and TRBJ2-5; 9 bases fit TRBD2. This CDR3 has 14 amino acids. V shed 0 bases and J 4 bases; nucleotides not matched to a gene: 0. Germline CDR1 LNHNV, CDR2 YYDKDF (reference sequence). The CDR3 bases are TGTGCCACCAGCAGAGATAGCGGGGGAGAGACCCAGTACTTC. This sequence encodes CATSRDSGGETQYF.

This clonotype was detected a few times. The chain combines TRBV7-8 with TRBJ1-2, with D possibly TRBD1 on 6 matching bases. Looked up from germline, CDR1 is SGHVS and CDR2 is FQNEAQ. V lost 4 bases to trimming and J lost 0 bases, with 15 bases between them. The CDR3 covers 16 residues. CDR3 in DNA: TGTGCCAGCAGCTATCATCCAGGGGAAGCTAACTATGGCTACACCTTC. It specifies CASSYHPGEANYGYTF.

The chain is built from TRBV7-2 and TRBJ2-7, with 7 bases identical to TRBD1. The germline V gene encodes CDR1 SGHTA and CDR2 FQGNSA. V lost 2 bases to trimming and J lost 2 bases; unmatched junction nucleotides: 9. This CDR3 has 16 amino acids. CDR3 DNA sequence: TGTGCCAGCAGCTTAAGGCCCCGGGACAGAACCTACGAGCAGTACTTC. The encoded protein is CASSLRPRDRTYEQYF.

This clonotype has at least ten counts. This sequence joins TRBV7-9 and TRBJ2-3, with D hard to call. The CDR3 is 13 amino acids. Between the trimmed V and J ends, which lost 1 base and 3 bases, there was a span of 5 bases. Germline V gives CDR1 SEHNR, CDR2 FQNEAQ (reference sequence). The DNA of the CDR3 is TGTGCCAGCAGCTTAGGGCAAACAGATACGCAGTATTTT. Translation gives CASSLGQTDTQYF.

J is TRBJ2-3 and V is TRBV20-1, with D perhaps given as TRBD1 or TRBD2 (6 bases each). V dropped 0 bases and J dropped 6 bases, with 13 bases sitting between them. The CDR3 is 14 amino acids. Germline V gene lookup returns CDR1 DFQATT and CDR2 SNEGSKA (reference sequence). CDR3 bases: TGCAGTGCTAGAGATAGCAGAGGGGGGGATACGCAGTATTTT. It is translated as CSARDSRGGDTQYF.

There are a few counts of this clonotype. This rearrangement joins TRBV5-1 to TRBJ2-7; D gene unclear. This CDR3 has 15 residues. V shed 0 bases and J shed 1 base, with 11 bases lying between them. In germline, CDR1 is SGHRS, CDR2 YFSETQ. The CDR3 loop reads CASSLASPPSYEQYF. CDR3 DNA: TGCGCCAGCAGCTTGGCCTCACCTCCGTCCTACGAGCAGTACTTC.

This clonotype was counted only a few times. The CDR3 DNA reads as TGTGCCAGCAGTTTAGACCTCGTTGAAGGGGCGAGGGGCTACACCTTC. This sequence encodes CASSLDLVEGARGYTF. The chain carries TRBV12-3 or TRBV12-4 and TRBJ1-2, with D possibly being TRBD1 (5 bases). V was clipped by 1 base and J by 8 bases, with 20 bases between them. The CDR3 loop spans 16 amino acids.

This clonotype was detected a few times. The genes are TRBV29-1 and TRBJ2-5; 14 bases fit TRBD2. V dropped 6 bases and J dropped 1; count of bases not matched to a gene: 1. CDR1 is SQVTM, CDR2 ANQGSEA, per germline. The CDR3 covers 14 residues. The CDR3 DNA follows: TGCAGCGTAGGACTAGCGGGGGGCCAAGAGACCCAGTACTTC. Protein: CSVGLAGGQETQYF.

The sample holds a few counts of this clonotype. The chain carries TRBV10-3 and TRBJ2-5; TRBD2 aligns across 8 bases. The germline CDR1 and CDR2 sequences are ENHRY and SYGVKD. Losses at the gene ends were 9 bases for V and 5 bases for J; bases not matched to a gene: 8. The CDR3 spans 13 residues. The CDR3 nucleotides read TGTGCCATAAAAGCGGGAGTGGTGGAGACCCAGTACTTC. Translated, it gives CAIKAGVVETQYF.

This clonotype came up a few times. The V gene is TRBV27, the J gene TRBJ1-6; no reliable D call. Germline loops: CDR1 MNHEY, CDR2 SMNVEV (reference sequence). The CDR3 consists of 14 residues. V gave up 5 bases and J gave up 5 bases, with 10 bases separating them. CDR3 DNA sequence: TGTGCCAGCAGTCCGAGGGTCCATAATTCACCCCTCCACTTT. Translating gives CASSPRVHNSPLHF.